The subject of this entry is one T cell receptor beta chain. Per the study methods: From reference gene primer amplification, estimates of nucleated cell counts were derived. Using immunoSEQ multiplex PCR, the repertoire was profiled, and TCRdb retains in-frame clones only, with some absent. For V, J and clone size, that table is used; D and trimming come from the DNA. The sample holds about 150,000 clones; about 88% are singletons and the top ten take 7% to 10%. These data are taken from a study of blood T cell repertoires in COVID-19. Looking at the study overall: In each case, the material was cDNA or gDNA derived from T cells, B-cell-depleted T cells, or PBMCs.

The CDR3 length is 15 residues. Germline V gene sequence: CDR1 MNHEY, CDR2 SVGAGI. V lost 5 bases, J lost 5 bases, and 19 bases lay in between. Patients at the Seattle site were enrolled during active infection and followed longitudinally. The sample taken for sequencing was peripheral blood. The chain carries TRBV6-5 and TRBJ2-7; a weak D match, TRBD2 (7 bases). The TCR sequence derives from a woman aged 55-70 years with COVID-19, enrolled during active disease. In DNA, the CDR3 is TGTGCCAGCAGTCGCGATTACCGGGGGGCGGACGAGCAGTACGTC. Translating gives CASSRDYRGADEQYV.